One and the same sample provided the 30 T cell receptor beta chains below, sequenced in a study of patients and donors after allogeneic stem cell transplantation. TCRdb independently ran MiXCR on the RT-PCR reads; one entry per CDR3 protein. The sample shows about 24,000 distinct CDR3 sequences, roughly 43% of them seen only once. Material for sequencing was blood, either unsorted or a sorted T cell fraction (not recorded which). These receptors all come from a human donor who was either an allogeneic HSCT recipient or a stem cell or donor lymphocyte infusion donor (not recorded which). It is not recorded whose cells these are; they may come from a transplant donor.

CDR3 nucleotides: TGTGCCAGCAGTCCAGGACGGAGGAGCAATCAGCCCCAGCATTTT. Encoded protein: CASSPGRRSNQPQHF. V and J are TRBV6-1 and TRBJ1-5; no firm D call. V was trimmed by 5 bases and J by 1 base, leaving 12 bases between them. The CDR3 is made up of 15 amino acids. In germline, CDR1 is MNHNS, CDR2 SASEGT.

The gene calls are TRBV5-1 and TRBJ2-7; 7 bases agree with TRBD1. CDR1 is SGHRS and CDR2 is YFSETQ in the germline V gene. The CDR3 runs to 14 residues. The trim removed 0 bases at V and 6 bases at J, leaving 6 bases unmatched. CDR3 sequence: CASSLDYDRAEQYF. The CDR3, as DNA: TGCGCCAGCAGCTTGGATTACGACAGGGCCGAGCAGTACTTC.

This chain uses TRBV7-9 with TRBJ1-1; possible D gene TRBD1, 5 bases. Germline V CDR1 and CDR2: SEHNR, FQNEAQ (reference sequence). The CDR3 loop spans 16 amino acids. The ends were cut back, 0 bases at V and 5 bases at J, with 16 bases in the middle. CDR3 amino acids: CASSLAIGAGWTEAFF. The CDR3, as DNA: TGTGCCAGCAGCTTAGCGATTGGGGCGGGGTGGACTGAAGCTTTCTTT.

The V and J genes are TRBV6-5 and TRBJ1-4; no reliable D call. The V gene lost 2 bases and the J gene lost 0 bases, with 10 bases spanning the gap. CDR1 is MNHEY and CDR2 is SVGAGI in the germline V gene. The CDR3 has 16 amino acids. This chain's CDR3 is CASSYGPRTTNEKLFF. CDR3 nucleotides: TGTGCCAGCAGTTACGGCCCCCGGACAACTAATGAAAAACTGTTTTTT.

The gene calls are TRBV29-1 and TRBJ2-7, with D unclear. With 6 bases removed from V and 2 bases from J, the gap between germline ends came to 14 bases. This CDR3 contains 13 residues. The V gene's germline CDR1 is SQVTM and CDR2 ANQGSEA. The CDR3 DNA reads TGCAGCGTAGGACGGGCAGAAGCCTACGAGCAGTACTTC. Amino acids: CSVGRAEAYEQYF.

The J gene is TRBJ1-6, the V gene TRBV11-2, with D tentatively TRBD1 (6 bases). Germline assignment: CDR1 SGHAT and CDR2 FQNNGV. The CDR3 contains 16 residues. Trimming left V 2 bases short and J 10 bases short, with 18 bases between. CDR3 in DNA: TGTGCCAGCAGCTTAACAGGACAGAGGGTTGGATCACCCCTCCACTTT. Translating it yields CASSLTGQRVGSPLHF.

The V and J genes are TRBV5-6 and TRBJ2-4; D gene uncertain. CDR3 length: 16 residues. Germline V gene lookup returns CDR1 SGHDT and CDR2 YYEEEE. Deletions cut 1 base from V and 7 bases from J, with 18 bases between. DNA of the CDR3: TGTGCCAGCAGCTTGTTGCCAATATACAGATCGAACATTCAGTACTTC. Translation: CASSLLPIYRSNIQYF.

This clonotype occurred a few times. This sequence joins TRBV5-1 and TRBJ1-1; the D is unclear. This CDR3 has 14 amino acids. Germline CDR1 and CDR2: SGHRS and YFSETQ. V lost 2 bases and J lost 1, with 9 bases in between. CDR3 residues: CASSFAGSNTEAFF. In nucleotides, the CDR3 is TGCGCCAGCAGCTTTGCCGGTTCGAACACTGAAGCTTTCTTT.

V and J are TRBV5-4 and TRBJ1-6; maybe TRBD1 (6 bases). Germline CDR1 reads SGHNT; CDR2 reads YYREEE (reference sequence). V was clipped by 3 bases and J by 7 bases, with 14 bases between them. The CDR3 covers 15 residues. CDR3 sequence: CASSSSGHPNSPLHF. The CDR3 DNA follows: TGTGCCAGCAGCTCCTCGGGACATCCCAATTCACCCCTCCACTTT.

The rearrangement uses TRBV4-2 and TRBJ1-5, with D possibly TRBD1 on 5 matching bases. CDR1 is LGHNA and CDR2 is YNFKEQ in the germline V gene. The CDR3 consists of 16 residues. V lost 1 base to trimming and J lost 4 bases, with 14 bases between them. In DNA, the CDR3 is TGTGCCAGCAGCCAAGTCGAGGGGAGATGTAATCAGCCCCAGCATTTT. Amino acid sequence: CASSQVEGRCNQPQHF.

The genes are TRBV5-1 and TRBJ2-7, with D hard to call. Germline CDR1 and CDR2: SGHRS and YFSETQ. Trimming shortened V by 0 bases and J by 3 bases, and 13 bases separated the two germline ends. The CDR3 contains 15 residues. The CDR3 DNA reads as TGCGCCAGCAGCTTGGACGGCAGCCCTTACTACGAGCAGTACTTC. Protein product: CASSLDGSPYYEQYF.

This clonotype was detected only a few times. This chain joins TRBV12-3 or TRBV12-4 and TRBJ1-2; D is ambiguous. V was cut by 4 bases and J by 1 base, with 25 bases left in between. This CDR3 spans 19 amino acids. CDR3 in amino acids: CASSYLVGFNGPVNYGYTF. In DNA form, the CDR3 reads TGTGCCAGCAGTTACCTCGTTGGTTTTAACGGGCCGGTTAACTATGGCTACACCTTC.

The chain recombines TRBV5-4 with TRBJ1-1; possibly TRBD1 for D (6 bases). This CDR3 is built from 14 residues. V gave up 2 bases and J gave up 0 bases, with 8 bases separating them. Germline V lookup: CDR1 SGHNT, CDR2 YYREEE (reference sequence). The CDR3, as DNA: TGTGCCAGCAGCTTAACAGGGCTGAACACTGAAGCTTTCTTT. Protein product: CASSLTGLNTEAFF.

This chain connects TRBV5-1 to TRBJ2-1; TRBD1 or TRBD2 may be the D gene (5 bases each). This CDR3 has 15 residues. V was cut by 9 bases and J by 5 bases, with 21 bases left in between. Germline CDR1 SGHRS, CDR2 YFSETQ. DNA for the CDR3: TGCGCCAACAGGTCCCCCGGGACGCCCCACAATGAGCAGTTCTTC. Its protein product is CANRSPGTPHNEQFF.

The CDR3 coding sequence is TGTGCCAGCAGCTCGGAGGGAACAGGGGTCAAAAACATTCAGTACTTC. The encoded protein is CASSSEGTGVKNIQYF. This rearrangement joins TRBV5-5 to TRBJ2-4; possible D gene TRBD1, 7 bases. V was pared by 3 bases and J by 3 bases, with 16 bases between. This CDR3 has 16 amino acids. From germline, CDR1 is SGHKS and CDR2 YYEKEE (reference sequence).

This clonotype was counted between two and nine times. The chain combines TRBV6-2 or TRBV6-3 with TRBJ2-6; tentative D call: TRBD1 (5 bases). The CDR3 has 15 amino acids. Germline V gene lookup returns CDR1 MNHEY and CDR2 SVGEGT. Trimming removed 11 bases at V and 0 bases at J, with 14 bases between. The CDR3 DNA reads as TGTGCCTCTCAGGGTTTATACTCTGGGGCCAACGTCCTGACTTTC. It encodes CASQGLYSGANVLTF.

The chain couples TRBV14 to TRBJ2-3; no firm D call. CDR3 length equals 15 residues. The ends were cut back, 2 bases at V and 6 bases at J, with 15 bases in the middle. Germline V gene sequence: CDR1 SGHDN, CDR2 FVKESK. CDR3 sequence (DNA): TGTGCCAGCAGCCAACTAGTCAAGCCAGCGGATACGCAGTATTTT. This encodes CASSQLVKPADTQYF.

The CDR3 region is CASSFTATYEQYF. The CDR3 nucleotides are TGTGCCAGCAGCTTCACAGCTACCTACGAGCAGTACTTC. V gene TRBV7-6 combines with J gene TRBJ2-7, with D uncertain. Germline V gives CDR1 SGHVS, CDR2 FNYEAQ. V shed 3 bases and J shed 2 bases, with 8 bases lying between them. This CDR3 spans 13 amino acids.

The genes are TRBV20-1 and TRBJ1-3, with D possibly TRBD1 on 6 matching bases. Germline CDR1 reads DFQATT; CDR2 reads SNEGSKA (reference sequence). The CDR3 consists of 13 residues. Trimming took off 6 bases at V and 0 bases at J, with 9 bases between the two ends. In DNA form, the CDR3 reads TGCAGTGCGACGGGACACTCTGGAAACACCATATATTTT. It encodes CSATGHSGNTIYF.

The chain joins TRBV18 to TRBJ1-5; the D gene is possibly TRBD1 (6 bases). The CDR3 contains 13 residues. The V and J ends lost 4 bases and 7 bases respectively, with 11 bases between them. The germline V gene encodes CDR1 KGHSH and CDR2 LQKENI. In nucleotides, the CDR3 is TGTGCCAGCTCACGAAACAGGGAGCAGCCCCAGCATTTT. This sequence encodes CASSRNREQPQHF.

The chain couples TRBV20-1 to TRBJ1-2, with 7 bases identical to TRBD1. Trimming took 6 bases from V and 5 from J; bases not matched to a gene: 9. CDR1 and CDR2 from the germline V gene are DFQATT and SNEGSKA (reference sequence). The CDR3 is made up of 13 amino acids. This CDR3 is CSAPSGGKYGYTF. CDR3 sequence (DNA): TGCAGTGCACCCTCAGGGGGAAAGTATGGCTACACCTTC.

CDR3 sequence: CASSFNRDYPRYEQYF. CDR3 sequence (DNA): TGTGCCAGCAGCTTCAATAGGGACTACCCCCGATACGAGCAGTACTTC. This chain connects TRBV11-2 to TRBJ2-7, with TRBD2 matching over 7 bases. V shed 3 bases and J 4 bases; nucleotides not matched to a gene: 12. The CDR3 is 16 amino acids. Germline V lookup: CDR1 SGHAT, CDR2 FQNNGV.

V and J are TRBV5-1 and TRBJ2-3, with 8 bases that match TRBD2. CDR3 length: 13 residues. The trim removed 3 bases at V and 5 bases at J, leaving 2 bases unmatched. Germline values: CDR1 SGHRS, CDR2 YFSETQ. The CDR3 reads CASSSTSGDTQYF. CDR3 nucleotides: TGCGCCAGCAGCTCCACTAGCGGAGATACGCAGTATTTT.

The genes are TRBV6-6 and TRBJ1-4; weak D call: TRBD1 (6 bases). V gave up 6 bases and J gave up 2 bases, with 10 bases separating them. The CDR3 has 14 residues. The germline gives CDR1 MNHNY, CDR2 SVGAGI (reference sequence). As DNA, the CDR3 is TGTGCCAGCAGCAGGGGTTCGACTAATGAAAAACTGTTTTTT. Translation gives CASSRGSTNEKLFF.

The rearrangement uses TRBV12-3 or TRBV12-4 and TRBJ2-3; 8 bases are a match to TRBD1. Losses at the gene ends were 5 bases for V and 2 bases for J; bases not matched to a gene: 6. The CDR3 spans 15 residues. CDR3 in amino acids: CASSIRDRPTDTQYF. The CDR3 DNA is TGTGCCAGCAGTATCCGGGACAGGCCCACAGATACGCAGTATTTT.

This CDR3 reads CASSLERALEQYF. As DNA, the CDR3 is TGTGCCAGCAGTTTAGAAAGGGCCCTGGAGCAGTACTTC. The rearrangement links TRBV12-3 or TRBV12-4 to TRBJ2-7; no definite D call. The CDR3 spans 13 residues. The V gene lost 1 base and the J gene lost 7 bases, with 11 bases spanning the gap.

The gene calls are TRBV7-2 and TRBJ1-5; 8 bases map to TRBD1. The trim removed 0 bases at V and 7 bases at J, leaving 11 bases unmatched. This CDR3 has 17 residues. CDR1 SGHTA and CDR2 FQGNSA come from the germline V gene. CDR3 nucleotides: TGTGCCAGCAGCTTAGCTAGTTGGACAGGGAATAGCCAGCCCCAGCATTTT. Translated: CASSLASWTGNSQPQHF. The full variable domain, rest sourced from reference TRBV7-2 and TRBJ1-5, is GAGVSQSPSNKVTEKGKDVELRCDPISGHTALYWYRQSLGQGLEFLIYFQGNSAPDKSGLPSDRFSAERTGGSVSTLTIQRTQQEDSAVYLCASSLASWTGNSQPQHFGDGTRLSIL.

The V call is TRBV6-6, the J call TRBJ1-4; 7 nucleotides match TRBD1. Germline-derived CDR1 and CDR2 are MNHNY and SVGAGI (reference sequence). The CDR3 consists of 17 residues. Trimming removed 6 bases from V and 2 bases from J; junction bases left unmatched: 12. The CDR3 nucleotides are TGTGCCAGCAGGGGAAAGACAGGGCCAAGGACTAATGAAAAACTGTTTTTT. Translating it yields CASRGKTGPRTNEKLFF.

The chain employs TRBV12-3 or TRBV12-4 and TRBJ2-1; 11 bases match TRBD2. This CDR3 spans 17 amino acids. V trimming: 3 bases; J trimming: 4 bases; junction bases outside the gene matches: 8. CDR3 DNA sequence: TGTGCCAGCAGTTTTACCCCGGGACTAGCGGTTTACAATGAGCAGTTCTTC. Translated, it gives CASSFTPGLAVYNEQFF.

The gene calls are TRBV18 and TRBJ1-2; D perhaps matches TRBD1 (6 bases). Trimming stripped 5 bases from V and 2 bases from J, with 12 bases between. The CDR3 consists of 14 residues. The germline CDR1 and CDR2 sequences are KGHSH and LQKENI. The CDR3 region has the DNA TGTGCCAGCTCAACAGGGCTACAGAACTATGGCTACACCTTC. The encoded protein is CASSTGLQNYGYTF.